The T cell receptor beta chain described here comes from a study of blood T cell repertoires in COVID-19. Across the study: Sample material is recorded as cDNA or gDNA derived from T cells, B-cell-depleted T cells, or PBMCs.

As originally analysed: Amplification with reference gene primers provided the estimates of nucleated cell counts. Data came from immunoSEQ multiplex PCR; TCRdb stores just in-frame clones and leaves some out. Clonal size and the V and J genes are those of that table, whereas D and trimming came from the DNA. The table lists some 400,000 clones, 70% to 90% of them singletons. In Seattle, patients joined the study during active infection and were tracked longitudinally. The ends were cut back, 6 bases at V and 3 bases at J, with 9 bases in the middle. CDR1 and CDR2 from the germline V gene are MNHEY and SVGAGI. This CDR3 comprises 13 residues.

Sequencing was done on a sample of peripheral blood. The rearrangement links TRBV6-5 to TRBJ1-5; D is unresolved. This receptor was obtained from a woman aged 55-75 years with COVID-19, enrolled during active disease. The CDR3 DNA is TGTGCCAGCAGGAGGAGTGCCAATCAGCCCCAGCATTTT. This gives the protein CASRRSANQPQHF.